Each of the 5 T cell receptor beta chains below was sequenced from the same sample in a study of PD-1 blockade in classical Hodgkin lymphoma. Clones were sequenced by immunoSEQ multiplex PCR, and TCRdb holds only the in-frame ones, with some missing. The sample consists of over 15,000 clones, about 90% of them appearing once. Time point reported: newly diagnosed, previously untreated cHL patient sample. Thawed PBMCs underwent magnetic negative selection to yield purified CD4+ T cells. The material sequenced was CD4+ T cells from blood. Receptor source: a human donor with classical Hodgkin lymphoma.

This chain connects TRBV10-2 to TRBJ1-1; no reliable D call. Germline lookup yields CDR1 WSHSY and CDR2 SAAADI. V was shortened by 4 bases and J by 0 bases, with 9 bases between the two germline ends. The CDR3 sequence is 14 residues long. CDR3 DNA: TGCGCCAGCAGTGTGGACTACATGAACACTGAAGCTTTCTTT. Encoded protein: CASSVDYMNTEAFF.

This clone occurred a few times. V is TRBV10-3 and J is TRBJ1-2, with D unresolved. This CDR3 is 12 amino acids long. Trimming pared 4 bases from V and 7 bases from J, leaving 10 bases between. Germline loops: CDR1 ENHRY, CDR2 SYGVKD. Here the CDR3 reads CAISGEGSGYTF. Written as DNA, the CDR3 is TGTGCCATCAGTGGGGAGGGAAGTGGCTACACCTTC.

V usage is TRBV5-6 and J usage is TRBJ2-3; D gene uncertain. The CDR3 runs 11 residues. Germline CDR1 SGHDT, CDR2 YYEEEE. With 1 base removed from V and 5 bases from J, the gap between germline ends came to 2 bases. The CDR3 coding sequence is TGTGCCAGCAGCTTGAGAGATACGCAGTATTTT. It is translated as CASSLRDTQYF.

On this clone: Other DNA sequences in the sample encode the same CDR3. The chain has TRBV5-4 and TRBJ1-1; the D is unclear. The CDR3 length is 13 residues. V shed 5 bases and J shed 1 base, with 9 bases lying between them. The germline CDR1 and CDR2 sequences are SGHNT and YYREEE (reference sequence). CDR3 nucleotides: TGTGCCAGCAGTTATCGACGGAACACTGAAGCTTTCTTT. This encodes CASSYRRNTEAFF. The variable domain in full, with the rest retrieved from reference TRBV5-4 and TRBJ1-1, is ETGVTQSPTHLIKTRGQQVTLRCSSQSGHNTVSWYQQALGQGPQFIFQYYREEENGRGNFPPRFSGLQFPNYSSELNVNALELDDSALYLCASSYRRNTEAFFGQGTRLTVV.

The gene calls are TRBV2 and TRBJ1-2; 8 nucleotides align to TRBD1. The germline CDR1 and CDR2 sequences are SNHLY and FYNNEI. V dropped 5 bases and J dropped 2; count of bases not matched to a gene: 4. The CDR3 has 14 residues. The DNA of the CDR3 is TGTGCCAGCAGTTACCGGGACAGGAACTATGGCTACACCTTC. Its translation: CASSYRDRNYGYTF.